This T cell receptor (beta chain) was recovered during a study of blood T cells in healthy people across ages. In regard to this clonotype: Its antigen is unknown.

There are 18 residues in the CDR3. Germline CDR1 and CDR2: MGHRA and YSYEKL. The use of a sample-barcoded 5' primer and a J-beta primer mix characterized a second PCR of roughly 6 to 11 cycles. The template-switch adaptor was a 5' adaptor with 12 random nucleotides. It tagged each cDNA molecule. TCRdb processed the 5' RACE reads anew with MiXCR; each CDR3 protein has one entry. The data contain hundreds of thousands of distinct CDR3 sequences, 45% to 70% of them singletons. Whole-study results and caveats: In older individuals, TCR beta diversity per million T cells was lower, falling roughly linearly with age. Diversity was estimated from one million T cells, and these estimates were considered underestimates.

This rearrangement joins TRBV4-1 to TRBJ2-4, with D maybe TRBD1 (6 bases). The J call may be mistaken, given a closer DNA end match to TRBJ2-7. Sequences were obtained from blood. The TCR was taken from a man aged 35 to 55 in good health. Written as DNA, the CDR3 is TGCGCCAGCAGCCAAACCATTGAACCGGGACACCGGGGAGACGAGCAGTACTTC. Protein sequence: CASSQTIEPGHRGDEQYF.